Below, 15 T cell receptor beta chains from the same sample are listed, as sequenced in a study of T cells in Graves' hyperthyroidism and ophthalmopathy. Amplified TCR beta CDR3 regions derived from RNA transcripts. The HTBI primer set served for first-round RT-PCR of the TCR CDR3. MiXCR, run by TCRdb on the multiplex PCR reads, gives a single entry per CDR3 protein. The sample lists 350,000 to 450,000 distinct CDR3 sequences, roughly a sixth occurring once. Input material: blood. Every receptor here comes from a woman aged 25 to 45 with Graves' hyperthyroidism that later progressed to Graves' ophthalmopathy.

This chain links TRBV11-2 with TRBJ2-3; 14 bases map to TRBD2. The CDR3 length is 18 residues. With 6 bases clipped from V and 4 bases from J, the junction kept 12 bases outside the gene matches. The germline V gene encodes CDR1 SGHAT and CDR2 FQNNGV. The CDR3 loop reads CASSEGTSGRSGADTQYF. The DNA of the CDR3 is TGTGCCAGCAGTGAGGGGACTAGCGGGAGATCGGGGGCAGATACGCAGTATTTT.

J is TRBJ2-7 and V is TRBV5-5; TRBD2 agrees at 9 bases. After removal of 3 bases from V and 6 bases from J, the junction contained 10 bases not matched to a gene. This CDR3 contains 15 residues. Germline lookup yields CDR1 SGHKS and CDR2 YYEKEE (reference sequence). The chain's CDR3 is CASSYSSGEASEQYF. CDR3 DNA: TGTGCCAGCAGCTATTCTAGCGGGGAGGCCTCCGAGCAGTACTTC.

The V and J genes are TRBV11-2 and TRBJ1-3; 7 bases match TRBD1. The CDR3 totals 14 residues. Germline lookup yields CDR1 SGHAT and CDR2 FQNNGV. J was trimmed by 8 bases and V by 3 bases; bases with no gene match: 7. This chain's CDR3 is CASSFDRAVYTIYF. As DNA, the CDR3 is TGTGCCAGCAGCTTCGACAGGGCCGTTTACACCATATATTTT.

This clonotype was recorded at least ten times. The genes are TRBV2 and TRBJ2-1; D is unclear. CDR3 length: 16 amino acids. Germline values: CDR1 SNHLY, CDR2 FYNNEI. Trimming stripped 8 bases from V and 2 bases from J, with 19 bases between. The CDR3, as DNA: TGTGCCAGCGACGACCGGCCCCTGGCGCCCTACAATGAGCAGTTCTTC. Translation: CASDDRPLAPYNEQFF.

The chain links TRBV10-3 to TRBJ1-1, with 7 bases identical to TRBD1. Germline-derived CDR1 and CDR2 are ENHRY and SYGVKD. J was trimmed by 0 bases and V by 10 bases; bases with no gene match: 8. The CDR3 sequence is 14 residues long. The CDR3, as DNA: TGTGCCACTCGACGACAGGGAGTGAACACTGAAGCTTTCTTT. Its protein is CATRRQGVNTEAFF.

This clonotype was found a few times. The chain couples TRBV7-9 to TRBJ1-1; 7 nucleotides align to TRBD1. CDR3 length: 17 amino acids. CDR1 is SEHNR, CDR2 FQNEAQ, per germline (reference sequence). The V gene end was trimmed by 4 bases and the J gene end by 5 bases; junction bases not matched to a gene: 16. CDR3 nucleotides: TGTGCCAGCAGCTCGTGGAGAGGGGGCTTCGAGGTTACTGAAGCTTTCTTT. It translates to CASSSWRGGFEVTEAFF.

Many counts were recorded for this clonotype. The V gene is TRBV10-3, the J gene TRBJ1-1; a possible D gene is TRBD1 (5 bases). Trimming removed 6 bases at V and 4 bases at J, with 12 bases between. This CDR3 has 13 residues. CDR1 and CDR2 from the germline V gene are ENHRY and SYGVKD. The CDR3 nucleotides read TGTGCCATCAGCTCGGGGGAGGTCACTGAAGCTTTCTTT. Encoded protein: CAISSGEVTEAFF.

This clonotype was detected ten times or more. This chain joins TRBV24-1 and TRBJ2-2, with 10 positions matching TRBD1. Germline-derived CDR1 and CDR2 are KGHDR and SFDVKD. Trimming removed 1 base from V and 4 bases from J; junction bases left unmatched: 5. This CDR3 has 17 residues. The DNA of the CDR3 is TGTGCCACCAGTGATTTAGACAGGGGGCTCGGCACCGGGGAGCTGTTTTTT. Its translation: CATSDLDRGLGTGELFF.

This clonotype occurred many times. The rearrangement uses TRBV28 and TRBJ2-7, with a tentative D call TRBD1 (6 bases). CDR3 length: 13 amino acids. V was trimmed by 8 bases and J by 2 bases, leaving 13 bases between them. CDR1 is MDHEN, CDR2 SYDVKM, per germline. CDR3 in DNA: TGTGCCAGCGGGACAAGTAAAACCTACGAGCAGTACTTC. This sequence encodes CASGTSKTYEQYF.

This clonotype has at least ten counts. This sequence joins TRBV7-9 and TRBJ2-1, with TRBD1 matching over 9 bases. Germline trimming cut 5 bases from V and 5 bases from J; bases unmatched to any gene: 10. This CDR3 contains 16 residues. The germline gives CDR1 SEHNR, CDR2 FQNEAQ (reference sequence). Written as DNA, the CDR3 is TGTGCCAGCAGCCCGGCCCCGGGACAGGGAGACAATGAGCAGTTCTTC. Its protein product is CASSPAPGQGDNEQFF.

This clonotype was seen only a few times. V usage is TRBV9 and J usage is TRBJ2-1; 10 nucleotides match TRBD2. This CDR3 is built from 16 residues. J lost 7 bases, V lost 3 bases, and 10 bases had no gene match. CDR1 and CDR2 (germline): SGDLS, YYNGEE. The CDR3 here is CASSASSGSIGNEQFF. The CDR3 DNA is TGTGCCAGCAGCGCGTCTAGCGGGAGTATCGGGAATGAGCAGTTCTTC.

The table lists this clonotype with many counts. The chain joins TRBV6-1 to TRBJ1-2, with TRBD1 as a possible D gene (5 bases). With 6 bases removed from V and 4 bases from J, the gap between germline ends came to 15 bases. CDR1 is MNHNS and CDR2 is SASEGT in the germline V gene. The CDR3 extends over 14 amino acids. CDR3 amino acids: CASRSGTYLYGYTF. In nucleotides, the CDR3 is TGTGCCAGCAGATCCGGGACGTACCTCTATGGCTACACCTTC.

CDR3 coding DNA: TGCAGTGCTAGACAGACAGGGGGTGCGAAGGCTGGGGCCAACGTCCTGACTTTC. The encoded protein is CSARQTGGAKAGANVLTF. This chain links TRBV20-1 with TRBJ2-6, with TRBD1 matching over 9 bases. CDR3 size: 18 residues. CDR1 is DFQATT and CDR2 is SNEGSKA in the germline V gene (reference sequence). V was pared by 2 bases and J by 2 bases, with 10 bases of the junction left unmatched.

Notes on this clonotype: A much larger clone sits a single nucleotide away, making a read error possible. The V and J genes are TRBV10-3 and TRBJ2-3, with 8 bases fitting TRBD2. Per germline, CDR1 ENHRY and CDR2 SYGVKD. This CDR3 is 15 amino acids long. The CDR3 DNA follows: TGTGCCATCAGCGAACCGGGACTAGACACAGATACGCGGTATTTT. It yields the protein CAISEPGLDTDTRYF.

CDR3 region: CASSPYLEVGDTIYF. The CDR3 region has the DNA TGTGCCAGCAGCCCATACCTGGAAGTTGGGGACACCATATATTTT. The rearrangement uses TRBV28 and TRBJ1-3; D remains ambiguous. The germline V gene has CDR1 MDHEN and CDR2 SYDVKM. The length of the CDR3 is 15 residues. Trimming removed 6 bases from V and 8 bases from J, with 20 bases in between. Full variable domain (remainder filled in from reference TRBV28 and TRBJ1-3): DVKVTQSSRYLVKRTGEKVFLECVQDMDHENMFWYRQDPGLGLRLIYFSYDVKMKEKGDIPEGYSVSREKKERFSLILESASTNQTSMYLCASSPYLEVGDTIYFGEGSWLTVV.